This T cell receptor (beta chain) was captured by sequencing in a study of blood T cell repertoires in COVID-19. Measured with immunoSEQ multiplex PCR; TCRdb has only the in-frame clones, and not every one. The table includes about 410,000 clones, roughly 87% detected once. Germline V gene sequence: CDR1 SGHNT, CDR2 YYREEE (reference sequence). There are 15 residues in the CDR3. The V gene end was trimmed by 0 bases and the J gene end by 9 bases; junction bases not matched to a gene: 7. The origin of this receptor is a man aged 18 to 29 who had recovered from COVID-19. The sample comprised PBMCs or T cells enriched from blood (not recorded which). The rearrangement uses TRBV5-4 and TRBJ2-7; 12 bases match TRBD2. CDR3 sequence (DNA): TGTGCCAGCAGCTTGGCTAGCGGGAGGGAGGTGAGGCAGTACTTC. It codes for CASSLASGREVRQYF.